Listed below are T cell receptor beta chains from one sample, sequenced in a study of Graves' ophthalmopathy and Graves' hyperthyroidism. A single record per CDR3 protein comes from TCRdb applying MiXCR to the multiplex PCR reads. This sample yields approximately 1.2 million distinct CDR3 sequences, of which about two fifths are seen a single time; around 10% belongs to the top ten. Sample: peripheral blood or thyroid tissue (not recorded which). The receptors shown here come from an adult man with Graves' hyperthyroidism. Both conserved end residues are part of each CDR3. D genes are given only for firm matches. Not all rows give a size; the values are once, few, many and, for expanded clones, a class.

v_gene	abundance	j_gene	len	d_gene	CDR3aa	CDR3nt
TRBV7-2	-	TRBJ1-1	16	-	CASSLARTAQGTEAFF	TGTGCCAGCAGCTTAGCGAGGACAGCCCAGGGGACTGAAGCTTTCTTT
TRBV11-3	many	TRBJ2-2	15	-	CASSRGDGKTGELFF	TGTGCCAGCAGCAGGGGGGACGGAAAGACCGGGGAGCTGTTTTTT
TRBV10-2	-	TRBJ2-7	11	-	CASTSGAEQYF	TGCGCCAGCACCTCGGGGGCCGAGCAGTACTTC
TRBV25-1	few	TRBJ1-2	17	TRBD1	CATNQAPIQGANYGYTF	TGTGCCACCAACCAGGCTCCTATACAGGGGGCTAACTATGGCTACACCTTC
TRBV7-9	many	TRBJ1-1	12	-	CASSLETTEAFF	TGTGCCAGCAGCTTAGAGACTACTGAAGCTTTCTTT
TRBV14	-	TRBJ2-6	17	-	CASSQVAGVGGANVLTF	TGCGCCAGCAGCCAAGTTGCAGGGGTTGGTGGGGCCAACGTCCTGACTTTC
TRBV4-1	-	TRBJ2-3	14	-	CASSQYPVGDTQYF	TGCGCCAGCAGCCAGTACCCCGTGGGAGATACGCAGTATTTT
TRBV24-1	-	TRBJ2-5	15	TRBD1	CATSDLTGPQETQYF	TGTGCCACCAGTGACCTGACAGGGCCTCAAGAGACCCAGTACTTC
TRBV20-1	many	TRBJ1-1	15	-	CSARDRVAWNTEAFF	TGCAGTGCTAGAGATCGGGTAGCGTGGAACACTGAAGCTTTCTTT
TRBV7-2	once	TRBJ2-5	14	-	CASSLRGAKETQYF	TGTGCCAGCAGCCTTAGGGGGGCTAAGGAGACCCAGTACTTC
TRBV7-9	many	TRBJ1-6	14	-	CASSLEPRGSPLHF	TGTGCCAGCAGCTTAGAACCCAGGGGATCACCCCTCCACTTT
TRBV5-1	-	TRBJ2-3	13	-	CASRASGTDTQYF	TGCGCCAGCAGGGCTAGCGGCACAGATACGCAGTATTTT
TRBV7-8	many	TRBJ1-2	14	-	CASSLEQAGGGYTF	TGTGCCAGCAGCTTAGAACAGGCTGGAGGTGGCTACACCTTC
TRBV6-6	few	TRBJ2-6	15	-	CASSYREPGANVLTF	TGTGCCAGCAGTTACAGGGAACCTGGGGCCAACGTCCTGACTTTC
TRBV3-1	many	TRBJ1-1	14	TRBD1	CASSQRQGFFQAFF	TGTGCCAGCAGCCAGCGACAGGGATTCTTTCAAGCTTTCTTT
TRBV20-1	once	TRBJ1-1	12	TRBD1	CSGLTGGEEAFF	TGCAGTGGTCTGACAGGGGGAGAGGAAGCTTTCTTT
TRBV20-1	-	TRBJ1-2	17	-	CSAPTGQGRHYNLGYTF	TGCAGTGCTCCGACGGGGCAGGGCCGCCACTATAATTTGGGATACACCTTC
TRBV12-3/TRBV12-4	-	TRBJ1-2	14	-	CASSPSGRHLGYTF	TGTGCCAGCAGTCCATCTGGGCGACATTTAGGCTACACCTTC
TRBV9	-	TRBJ2-2	16	TRBD1	CASSQKTGKNTGELFF	TGTGCCAGCAGCCAAAAGACAGGGAAGAACACCGGGGAGCTGTTTTTT
TRBV7-9	-	TRBJ2-2	17	-	CASSPGGQLQHTGELFF	TGTGCCAGCAGCCCTGGGGGGCAGCTACAACACACCGGGGAGCTGTTTTTT
TRBV6-6	once	TRBJ1-2	15	-	CAISDEALRGSGYTF	TGTGCCATCAGTGATGAGGCGCTGAGGGGCAGTGGCTACACCTTC
TRBV19	many	TRBJ1-1	14	-	CASSYGLPGTEAFF	TGTGCCAGTAGTTATGGACTTCCGGGCACTGAAGCTTTCTTT
TRBV15	-	TRBJ2-7	16	TRBD1	CATSRAGTGGPYEQYF	TGTGCCACCAGCAGGGCAGGGACAGGGGGCCCCTACGAGCAGTACTTC
TRBV5-1	many	TRBJ1-3	15	-	CASSLDGDSGNTIYF	TGCGCCAGCAGCTTGGACGGAGACTCTGGAAACACCATATATTTT
TRBV29-1	-	TRBJ1-4	14	-	CSVEGAGDNEKLFF	TGCAGCGTTGAGGGGGCTGGCGATAATGAAAAACTGTTTTTT
TRBV10-2	once	TRBJ2-5	15	TRBD2	CASAGLAGLQEAQYF	TGCGCCAGCGCGGGACTAGCGGGGCTACAAGAGGCCCAGTACTTC
TRBV19	many	TRBJ1-1	15	-	CASSIRRELNTEAFF	TGTGCCAGTAGTATCCGGAGGGAATTGAACACTGAAGCTTTCTTT
TRBV29-1	few	TRBJ2-5	14	-	CSARRGDYQETQYF	TGCAGCGCACGCAGGGGGGACTACCAAGAGACCCAGTACTTC
TRBV30	-	TRBJ2-7	12	-	CAWSVGQNEQYF	TGTGCCTGGAGTGTAGGGCAGAACGAGCAGTACTTC
TRBV7-9	few	TRBJ2-5	13	-	CASSLGLGEYQYF	TGTGCCAGCAGCTTAGGTTTAGGGGAGTACCAGTACTTC
TRBV5-1	few	TRBJ2-5	16	TRBD2	CASSLGLAGAKETQYF	TGCGCCAGCAGCTTAGGACTAGCGGGGGCAAAAGAGACCCAGTACTTC
TRBV27	-	TRBJ1-4	15	-	CASSLFGVANEKLFF	TGTGCCAGCAGTTTATTTGGGGTGGCTAATGAAAAACTGTTTTTT
TRBV7-9	many	TRBJ2-5	15	-	CASSNRPGAEETQYF	TGTGCCAGCAGCAACAGGCCGGGGGCGGAAGAGACCCAGTACTTC
TRBV7-9	many	TRBJ1-2	14	TRBD1	CASSLVAGGYGYTF	TGTGCCAGCAGCTTAGTGGCAGGGGGGTATGGCTACACCTTC
TRBV12-3/TRBV12-4	many	TRBJ2-7	13	-	CASSFRGWYEQYF	TGTGCCAGCAGTTTCAGGGGATGGTACGAGCAGTACTTC
TRBV19	many	TRBJ2-5	15	-	CASSMGQAHQETQYF	TGTGCCAGTAGTATGGGGCAGGCCCACCAAGAGACCCAGTACTTC
TRBV4-1	many	TRBJ1-2	15	-	CASSQDINRASGYTF	TGCGCCAGCAGCCAAGATATTAACAGGGCGAGTGGCTACACCTTC
TRBV3-1	few	TRBJ2-2	13	-	CASTSAYTGELFF	TGTGCCAGCACCAGCGCGTACACCGGGGAGCTGTTTTTT
TRBV11-1	few	TRBJ2-2	15	-	CASSLGGGRSGELFF	TGTGCCAGCAGCTTAGGGGGAGGAAGGTCCGGGGAGCTGTTTTTT
TRBV5-1	-	TRBJ1-1	11	TRBD1	CASSGGQGGFF	TGCGCCAGCAGCGGGGGACAGGGGGGGTTCTTT
TRBV5-6	-	TRBJ1-1	15	-	CASSLVREKNTEAFF	TGTGCCAGCAGCTTGGTCAGGGAAAAGAACACTGAAGCTTTCTTT
TRBV19	-	TRBJ2-7	19	TRBD2	CASSTIISGKGLRVYEQYF	TGTGCCAGTAGTACAATCATAAGCGGGAAAGGACTAAGGGTCTACGAGCAGTACTTC